Listed below are T cell receptor beta chains from one sample, sequenced in a study of T cell responses to AZD1222 COVID-19 vaccine. Profiled with immunoSEQ multiplex PCR; TCRdb holds only in-frame clones, not every one. The repertoire holds roughly 130,000 clones, with approximately 89% as singletons. The specimen was peripheral blood, collected on day 0 of AZD1222 vaccination. These receptors all stem from an adult in good health. Each CDR3 is given with its conserved first and last residue. The D gene is left open where the match is weak. Clone size is stated in some rows and not others, as once, few, many or a class when expanded.

TRBD1,few,TRBV9,TRBJ1-6,TGTGCCAGCTCCCCGACCGGACAGGGCTCTAATTCACCCCTCCACTTT,CASSPTGQGSNSPLHF
.,once,TRBV6-5,TRBJ1-5,TGTGCCAGCAGTTACTCGTCAGGGGCTCGCAATCAGCCCCAGCATTTT,CASSYSSGARNQPQHF
.,.,TRBV13,TRBJ1-6,TGTGCCAGCAGCTTAACGGGCCCCCTTAATTCACCCCTCCACTTT,CASSLTGPLNSPLHF
.,.,TRBV21-1,TRBJ2-2,TGTGCCAGCAGCAAAGTCAGACCTGCGAACACCGGGGAGCTGTTTTTT,CASSKVRPANTGELFF
.,.,TRBV21-1,TRBJ2-5,TGTGCCAGCAGCATTGGACAGGGCGGAGAGACCCAGTACTTC,CASSIGQGGETQYF
TRBD1,.,TRBV19,TRBJ2-1,TGTGCCTGTAGAACTCGGGACAGGGGGTACAATGAGCAGTTCTTC,CACRTRDRGYNEQFF
.,.,TRBV30,TRBJ1-2,TGTGCCTGGAACCAGGGGATTATTGGCTACACCTTC,CAWNQGIIGYTF
.,.,TRBV7-2,TRBJ1-3,TGTGCCAGCAGCTTAACTACCGGGGGGCAAGGAAACACCATATATTTT,CASSLTTGGQGNTIYF
TRBD1,.,TRBV9,TRBJ2-1,TGTGCCAGCAGCGGGCCGGGACAGGCTAACAATGAGCAGTTCTTC,CASSGPGQANNEQFF
.,once,TRBV2,TRBJ2-6,TGTGCCAGCAGTGATAGGGCCATTCTTAGCGTCCTGACTTTC,CASSDRAILSVLTF
.,.,TRBV28,TRBJ1-6,TGTGCCAGCAGTTTAATTGGACAGTCACCCCTCCACTTT,CASSLIGQSPLHF
.,few,TRBV24-1,TRBJ1-2,TGTGCCACCGAGGGGGGAGACAGTGGCTACACCTTC,CATEGGDSGYTF
TRBD1,.,TRBV7-3,TRBJ2-5,TGTGCCAGCAGCACAGGGGGCCAAGAGACCCAGTACTTC,CASSTGGQETQYF
.,.,TRBV7-9,TRBJ1-2,TGTGCCAGCAGCCTCAACACAGGGTACAACTATGGCTACACCTTC,CASSLNTGYNYGYTF
.,.,TRBV19,TRBJ1-3,TGTGCCAGTAGCAGGGGACGGACCGACACCATATATTTT,CASSRGRTDTIYF
TRBD1,.,TRBV7-2,TRBJ1-6,TGTGCCAGCAGCTTAGGAGGGTGGACAGGGAACAATTCACCCCTCCACTTT,CASSLGGWTGNNSPLHF
.,once,TRBV18,TRBJ2-7,TGTGCCAGCTCCACACAGGGTACGGACGAGCAGTACTTC,CASSTQGTDEQYF
.,once,TRBV28,TRBJ1-4,TGTGCCAGCATCGAAGGTGAAAAACTGTTTTTT,CASIEGEKLFF
.,.,TRBV27,TRBJ2-7,TGTGCCAGCGCCTTGGCAGAATACTCCTACGAGCAGTACTTC,CASALAEYSYEQYF
TRBD1,.,TRBV7-9,TRBJ1-2,TGTGCCAGCAGCTTCGGACAGGGCGTTCTCTACACCTTC,CASSFGQGVLYTF
.,.,TRBV5-6,TRBJ2-7,TGTGCCAGCAGCTTTGGGGAAGCGGAGCAGTACTTC,CASSFGEAEQYF
.,once,TRBV23-1,TRBJ2-7,TGCGCCAGCAGGAAGGGGCCAGGCCCGAACTACGAGCAGTACTTC,CASRKGPGPNYEQYF
TRBD1,.,TRBV28,TRBJ2-3,TGTGCCAGCAGTTTTAGGGGGCGCACAGATACGCAGTATTTT,CASSFRGRTDTQYF
.,.,TRBV28,TRBJ2-5,TGTGCCAGCAGTGACCCCAACAGGTTCTACCAAGAGACCCAGTACTTC,CASSDPNRFYQETQYF
.,once,TRBV7-8,TRBJ2-7,TGTGCCACGGGCGGGGACGCTGATGGCTACGAGCAGTACTTC,CATGGDADGYEQYF
TRBD2,once,TRBV4-1,TRBJ2-2,TGCGCCAGCAGCCAAGGGACTAGCGGGACCGGCGGGGAGCTGTTTTTT,CASSQGTSGTGGELFF
TRBD1,.,TRBV5-1,TRBJ1-2,TGCGCCAGCAGCCAATACGGGACAGGGCTTGGCTACACCTTC,CASSQYGTGLGYTF
.,.,TRBV19,TRBJ2-2,TGTGCCAGTAGTATTATCGGCACCGGGGAGCTGTTTTTT,CASSIIGTGELFF
.,.,TRBV6-2/TRBV6-3,TRBJ2-7,TGTGCCAGCAGTACTTCCCCGGGTCGGGGCTCCTACGAGCAGTACTTC,CASSTSPGRGSYEQYF
.,once,TRBV27,TRBJ1-6,TGTGCCAGCAGTTTAAAGCCGGCAGGGAATAATTCACCCCTCCACTTT,CASSLKPAGNNSPLHF
TRBD1,.,TRBV6-5,TRBJ2-7,TGTGCCAGCGTCAACACAGGGGCGGCTCACGAGCAGTACTTC,CASVNTGAAHEQYF
TRBD1,.,TRBV25-1,TRBJ1-4,TGTGCCAGCAGTGCCACAGGGGTGTGGGAAAAACTGTTTTTT,CASSATGVWEKLFF
.,.,TRBV13,TRBJ2-5,TGTGCCAGCAGCTTAGGGAGGGGGGGCCTACAAGAGACCCAGTACTTC,CASSLGRGGLQETQYF
.,.,TRBV5-4,TRBJ1-4,TGTGCCAGCAGCCCTGAGGGCGGGAGTGAAAAACTGTTTTTT,CASSPEGGSEKLFF
.,.,TRBV2,TRBJ1-1,TGTGCCAGCAGTGTGGACCAGATCACTGAAGCTTTCTTT,CASSVDQITEAFF
TRBD2,.,TRBV5-1,TRBJ2-3,TGCGCCAGCAGCATAACCTCTAGCGGGGGGGCAGATACGCAGTATTTT,CASSITSSGGADTQYF
.,.,TRBV7-8,TRBJ1-1,TGTGCCAGCAGCCCCCCCGGAGGGTCGATGAACACTGAAGCTTTCTTT,CASSPPGGSMNTEAFF
.,.,TRBV5-1,TRBJ2-3,TGCGCCAGCAGCTTGCAGGGCTCGAAAACAGATACGCAGTATTTT,CASSLQGSKTDTQYF
TRBD2,.,TRBV12-5,TRBJ2-2,TGTGCTAGTGGACCCCAGCGGGAGGGCATCTGGAACACCGGGGAGCTGTTTTTT,CASGPQREGIWNTGELFF
.,.,TRBV9,TRBJ2-1,TGTGCCAGCAGCGTAGTGGGGGACGGATCCTACAATGAGCAGTTCTTC,CASSVVGDGSYNEQFF
TRBD2,.,TRBV5-1,TRBJ2-2,TGCGCCAGCGACCCTTGGGGACTAGCGGACACCGGGGAGCTGTTTTTT,CASDPWGLADTGELFF
.,.,TRBV18,TRBJ1-1,TGTGCCAGCTCACCCCGGGGGGAGTTGCGTGCTGAAGCTTTCTTT,CASSPRGELRAEAFF
TRBD2,.,TRBV5-4,TRBJ2-7,TGTGCCAGCAGCTTTGGTAGCGGGGGAAGCTCCTACGAGCAGTACTTC,CASSFGSGGSSYEQYF
TRBD1,.,TRBV30,TRBJ1-1,TGTGCCTGGGAAAGACAGGGAGGGAACACTGAAGCTTTCTTT,CAWERQGGNTEAFF
TRBD1,.,TRBV30,TRBJ1-6,TGTGCCTGGAGATCGGGACAGAGCTCCTATAATTCACCCCTCCACTTT,CAWRSGQSSYNSPLHF
TRBD1,.,TRBV9,TRBJ2-2,TGTGCCAGCAGCTCACCGGGACAGGAGCACGGGGAGCTGTTTTTT,CASSSPGQEHGELFF
TRBD2,once,TRBV5-4,TRBJ2-7,TGTGCCAGCAGCTTGAGGGACTATAAATACGAGCAGTACTTC,CASSLRDYKYEQYF
TRBD2,.,TRBV11-3,TRBJ2-5,TGTGCCAGCAGCTTAGAACTAGCGGCCCAAGAGACCCAGTACTTC,CASSLELAAQETQYF
.,.,TRBV19,TRBJ1-2,TGTGCCAGTAGTACCCAGGGGCTGAGGGGCTACACCTTC,CASSTQGLRGYTF
.,.,TRBV11-3,TRBJ2-7,TGTGCCAGCAGCTTTGCCAGTACCCAAACCTACGAGCAGTACTTC,CASSFASTQTYEQYF
TRBD2,.,TRBV5-8,TRBJ2-2,TGTGCCAGCAGCTCTACGCGGACGGTCGGGGGGTTCACCGGGGAGCTGTTTTTT,CASSSTRTVGGFTGELFF